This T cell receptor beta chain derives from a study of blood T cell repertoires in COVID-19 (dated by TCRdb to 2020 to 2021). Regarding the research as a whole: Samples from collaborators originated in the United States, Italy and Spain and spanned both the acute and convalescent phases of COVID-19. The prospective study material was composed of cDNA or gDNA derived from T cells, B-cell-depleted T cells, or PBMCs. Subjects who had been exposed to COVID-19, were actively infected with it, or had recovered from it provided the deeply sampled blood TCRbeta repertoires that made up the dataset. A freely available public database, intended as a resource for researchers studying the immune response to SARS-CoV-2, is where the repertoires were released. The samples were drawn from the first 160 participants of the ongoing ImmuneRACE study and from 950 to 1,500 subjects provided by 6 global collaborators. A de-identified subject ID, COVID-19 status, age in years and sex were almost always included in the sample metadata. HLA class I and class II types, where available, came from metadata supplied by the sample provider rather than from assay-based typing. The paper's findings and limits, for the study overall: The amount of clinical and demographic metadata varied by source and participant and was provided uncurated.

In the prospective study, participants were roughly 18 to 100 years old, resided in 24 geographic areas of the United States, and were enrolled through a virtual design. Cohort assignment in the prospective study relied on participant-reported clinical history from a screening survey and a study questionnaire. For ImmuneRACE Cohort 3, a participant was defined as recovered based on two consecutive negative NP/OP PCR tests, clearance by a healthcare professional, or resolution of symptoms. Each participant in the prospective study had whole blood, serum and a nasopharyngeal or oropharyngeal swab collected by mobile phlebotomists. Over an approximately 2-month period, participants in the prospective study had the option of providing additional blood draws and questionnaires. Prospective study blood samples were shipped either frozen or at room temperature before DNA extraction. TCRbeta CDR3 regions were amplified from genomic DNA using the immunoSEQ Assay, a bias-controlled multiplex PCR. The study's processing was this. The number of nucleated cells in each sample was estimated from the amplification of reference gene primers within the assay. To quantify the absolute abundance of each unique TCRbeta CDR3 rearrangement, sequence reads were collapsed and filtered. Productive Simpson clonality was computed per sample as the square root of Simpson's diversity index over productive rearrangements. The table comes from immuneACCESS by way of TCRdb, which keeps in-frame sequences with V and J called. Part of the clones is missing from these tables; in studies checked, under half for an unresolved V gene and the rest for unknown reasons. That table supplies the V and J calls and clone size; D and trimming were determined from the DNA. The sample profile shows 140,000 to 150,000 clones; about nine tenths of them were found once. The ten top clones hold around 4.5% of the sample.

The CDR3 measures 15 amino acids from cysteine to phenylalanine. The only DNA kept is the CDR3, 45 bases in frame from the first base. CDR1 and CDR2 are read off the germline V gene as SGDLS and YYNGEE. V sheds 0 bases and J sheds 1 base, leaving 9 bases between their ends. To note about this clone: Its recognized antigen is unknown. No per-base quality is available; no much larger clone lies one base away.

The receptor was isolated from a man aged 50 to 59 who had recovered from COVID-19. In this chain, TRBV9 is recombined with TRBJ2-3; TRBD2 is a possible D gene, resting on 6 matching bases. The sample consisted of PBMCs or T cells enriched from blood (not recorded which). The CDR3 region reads CASSVAGGRTDTQYF. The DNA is TGTGCCAGCAGCGTAGCTGGAGGGCGCACAGATACGCAGTATTTT.